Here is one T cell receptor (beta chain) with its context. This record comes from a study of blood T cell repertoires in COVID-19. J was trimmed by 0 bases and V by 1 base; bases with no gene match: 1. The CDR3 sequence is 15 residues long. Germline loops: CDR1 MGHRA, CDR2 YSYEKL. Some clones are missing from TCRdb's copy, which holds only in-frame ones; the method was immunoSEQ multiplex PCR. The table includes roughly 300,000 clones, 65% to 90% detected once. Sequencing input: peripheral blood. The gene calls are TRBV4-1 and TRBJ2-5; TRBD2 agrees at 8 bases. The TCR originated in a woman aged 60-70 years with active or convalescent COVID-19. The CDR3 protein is CASSQAGGHQETQYF. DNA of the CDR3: TGCGCCAGCAGCCAAGCGGGGGGGCACCAAGAGACCCAGTACTTC.